This T cell receptor (beta chain) originates from a study of blood T cell repertoires in COVID-19. Method: immunoSEQ multiplex PCR; TCRdb's copy keeps in-frame clones and lacks some. The table includes a few hundred thousand clones, approximately 92% detected once. Two negative PCRs, clearance, or symptom resolution characterized the recovered Cohort 3 donors. This CDR3 is built from 15 residues. V shed 5 bases and J 5 bases; nucleotides not matched to a gene: 12. CDR1 is MGHDK, CDR2 SYGVNS, per germline. The sample was PBMCs or T cells enriched from blood (not recorded which). This TCR was recovered from a man under 40 who had recovered from COVID-19. V usage is TRBV25-1 and J usage is TRBJ2-7; 7 bases agree with TRBD1. The CDR3 here is CASSPWRGGINEQYF. In DNA, the CDR3 is TGTGCCAGCAGTCCCTGGAGAGGGGGCATCAACGAGCAGTACTTC.